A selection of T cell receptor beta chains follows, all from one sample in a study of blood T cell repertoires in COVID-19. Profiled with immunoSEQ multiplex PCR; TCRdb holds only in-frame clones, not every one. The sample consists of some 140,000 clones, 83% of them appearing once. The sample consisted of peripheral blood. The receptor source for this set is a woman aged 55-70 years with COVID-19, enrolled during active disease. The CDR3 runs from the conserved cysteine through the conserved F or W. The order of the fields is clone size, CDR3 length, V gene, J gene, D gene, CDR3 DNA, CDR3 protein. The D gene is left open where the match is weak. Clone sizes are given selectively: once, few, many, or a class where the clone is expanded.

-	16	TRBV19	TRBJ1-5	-	TGTGCCAGTAGTACGACGACAGGATTTAGCAATCAGCCCCAGCATTTT	CASSTTTGFSNQPQHF
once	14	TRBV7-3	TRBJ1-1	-	TGTGCCAGCAGCCTGACAGGCCGGAACACTGAAGCTTTCTTT	CASSLTGRNTEAFF
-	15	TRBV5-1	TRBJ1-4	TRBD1	TGCGCCAGCAGCCTCGGCGGGACAGATAATGAAAAACTGTTTTTT	CASSLGGTDNEKLFF
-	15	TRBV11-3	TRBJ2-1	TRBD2	TGTGCCAGCAGTTCCGGGACTAGCAAGCCCAATGAGCAGTTCTTC	CASSSGTSKPNEQFF
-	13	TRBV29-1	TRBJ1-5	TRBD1	TGCAGCGTTGGGGGGACAGGGAATCAGCCCCAGCATTTT	CSVGGTGNQPQHF
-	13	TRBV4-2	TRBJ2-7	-	TGTGCCAGCAGCCAAGAATTCAGCTACGAGCAGTACTTC	CASSQEFSYEQYF
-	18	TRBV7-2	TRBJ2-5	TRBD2	TGTGCCAGCAGCTTACGGGCTAGCGGGGGGCTTTCCCAAGAGACCCAGTACTTC	CASSLRASGGLSQETQYF
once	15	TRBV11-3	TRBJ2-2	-	TGTGCCAGCAGCTTAGGAGGGAGGTGGACCGGGGAGCTGTTTTTT	CASSLGGRWTGELFF
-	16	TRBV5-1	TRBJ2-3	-	TGCGCCAGCAGCAGGGACGGCGGGGCTAGCACAGATACGCAGTATTTT	CASSRDGGASTDTQYF
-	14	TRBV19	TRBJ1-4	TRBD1	TGTGCCAGCAGACAGGGTCGGACTAATGAAAAACTGTTTTTT	CASRQGRTNEKLFF
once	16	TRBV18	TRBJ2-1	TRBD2	TGTGCCAGCTCACCACCGGGAGTAGCGGGAGGCCCCGAGCAGTTCTTC	CASSPPGVAGGPEQFF
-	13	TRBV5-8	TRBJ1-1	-	TGTGCCAGCAGATTCCAGGAAAACACTGAAGCTTTCTTT	CASRFQENTEAFF
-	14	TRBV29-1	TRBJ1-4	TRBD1	TGCAGCGTTGGTCCCGGACAGGGGGCTGAAAAACTGTTTTTT	CSVGPGQGAEKLFF
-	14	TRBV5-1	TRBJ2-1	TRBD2	TGCGCCAGCACAACGGGAGGGGGCTACAATGAGCAGTTCTTC	CASTTGGGYNEQFF
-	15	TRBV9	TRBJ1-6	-	TGTGCCAGCAGCGTAGAGGGGTTGGGCAATTCACCCCTCCACTTT	CASSVEGLGNSPLHF
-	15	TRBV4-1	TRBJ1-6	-	TGCGCCAGCAGCCAAGGATCAGGGATTAATTCACCCCTCCACTTT	CASSQGSGINSPLHF
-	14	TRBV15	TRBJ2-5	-	TGTGCCACCAGCAGAGACGGGGGTTCAAGGGCCCAGTACTTC	CATSRDGGSRAQYF
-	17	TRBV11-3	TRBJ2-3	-	TGTGCCAGCAGCTTAGAGCAGGGTCTCTTGCTCACAGATACGCAGTATTTT	CASSLEQGLLLTDTQYF
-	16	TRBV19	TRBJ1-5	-	TGTGCCAGTAGTACCATGGGGACATCTGGCAATCAGCCCCAGCATTTT	CASSTMGTSGNQPQHF
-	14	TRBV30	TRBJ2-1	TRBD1	TGTGCCTGGGGGCGGGACAGGGGATACAATGAGCAGTTCTTC	CAWGRDRGYNEQFF
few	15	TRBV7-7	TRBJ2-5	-	TGTGCTAGCAGCTTAGCATGGCTACTAGAAGAGACCCAGTACTTC	CASSLAWLLEETQYF
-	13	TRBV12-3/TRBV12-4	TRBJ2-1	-	TGTGCCAGCAGTTTGGTCTACCTTCCATCCCAGTTCTTC	CASSLVYLPSQFF
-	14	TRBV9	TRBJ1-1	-	TGTGCCAGCAGCGTAGACGACGGAGGGACTGAAGCTTTCTTT	CASSVDDGGTEAFF
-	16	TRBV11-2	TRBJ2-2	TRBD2	TGTGCCAGCAGCTTGACTAGCGGATCGAACACCGGGGAGCTGTTTTTT	CASSLTSGSNTGELFF
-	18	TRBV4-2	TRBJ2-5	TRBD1	TGTGCCAGCAGCCAAGATGGGGGACAGGGATCCGTGGGATCGACCCAGTACTTC	CASSQDGGQGSVGSTQYF
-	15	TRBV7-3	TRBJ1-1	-	TGTGCCAGCAGCCCGGGGCCGACAGGGAACACTGAAGCTTTCTTT	CASSPGPTGNTEAFF
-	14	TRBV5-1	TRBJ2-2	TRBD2	TGCGCCAGCAGCCTCCCTAGCGGAACCGGGGAGCTGTTTTTT	CASSLPSGTGELFF
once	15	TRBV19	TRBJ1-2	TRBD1	TGTGCCAGTACCCCAGATCGGACAGGGAACTATGGCTACACCTTC	CASTPDRTGNYGYTF
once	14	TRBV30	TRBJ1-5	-	TGTGCCTGGAGTGTAGAACTTAGCAATCAGCCCCAGCATTTT	CAWSVELSNQPQHF
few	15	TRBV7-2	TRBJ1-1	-	TGTGCCAGCAGTACCTTTCTACAATCCGGGACATACGCTTTCTTT	CASSTFLQSGTYAFF
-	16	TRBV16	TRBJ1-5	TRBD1	TGTGCCAGCAGCCAAGGTGACAGGGGATGGAATCAGCCCCAGCATTTT	CASSQGDRGWNQPQHF
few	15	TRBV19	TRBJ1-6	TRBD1	TGTGCCAGTAGCATCCTAACAGGGGGTAATTCACCCCTCCACTTT	CASSILTGGNSPLHF
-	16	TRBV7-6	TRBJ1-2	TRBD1	TGTGCCAGCAGCCCCTGGACAGGGGAGGCTTCTAATGGCTACACCTTC	CASSPWTGEASNGYTF
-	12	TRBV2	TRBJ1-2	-	TGTGCCAGCAGGTGGAGCCCTAATGGCTACACCTTC	CASRWSPNGYTF
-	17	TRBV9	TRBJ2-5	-	TGTGCCAGCAGCCCGATCATAGGGGTGGTGGGACAAGAGACCCAGTACTTC	CASSPIIGVVGQETQYF
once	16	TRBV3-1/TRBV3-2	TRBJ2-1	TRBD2	TGTGCCAGCAGGGCCGGGACTAGCGGACCGACCACTGAGCAGTTCTTC	CASRAGTSGPTTEQFF
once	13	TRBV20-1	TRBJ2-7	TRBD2	TGCAGTGCTAGTGGCGGGAGACGGTACGAGCAGTACTTC	CSASGGRRYEQYF
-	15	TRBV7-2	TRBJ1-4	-	TGTGCCAGCAGCGAAGGGGGGGGAAGGTGGGAAAAACTGTTTTTT	CASSEGGGRWEKLFF
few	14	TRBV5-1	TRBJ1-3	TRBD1	TGCGCCAGCAGCCAGGGGGGCTCTGGAAACACCATATATTTT	CASSQGGSGNTIYF
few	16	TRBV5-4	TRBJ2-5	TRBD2	TGTGCCAGCAGCTTGGGGCTAGCGGCGTACCAAGAGACCCAGTACTTC	CASSLGLAAYQETQYF
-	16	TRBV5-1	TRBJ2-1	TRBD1	TGCGCCAGCAGCTTGGTCAGGGGGAGCTCCTACAATGAGCAGTTCTTC	CASSLVRGSSYNEQFF
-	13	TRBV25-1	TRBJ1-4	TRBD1	TGTGCCAGCAGGGGGACAGGGAGGGAAAAACTGTTTTTT	CASRGTGREKLFF
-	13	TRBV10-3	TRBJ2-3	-	TGTGCCATCAGTGAAAATAGTAGAGATACGCAGTATTTT	CAISENSRDTQYF
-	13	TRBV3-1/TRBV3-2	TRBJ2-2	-	TGTGCCAGCAGCCCCTTCGGCACCGGGGAGCTGTTTTTT	CASSPFGTGELFF
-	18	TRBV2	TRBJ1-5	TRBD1	TGTGCCAGCAGTGGGGGACAGGGGACATACTATAGCAATCAGCCCCAGCATTTT	CASSGGQGTYYSNQPQHF
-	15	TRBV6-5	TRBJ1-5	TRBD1	TGTGCCAGCAGTAGGACAGGAGATAGCAATCAGCCCCAGCATTTT	CASSRTGDSNQPQHF
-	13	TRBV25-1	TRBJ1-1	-	TGTGCCAGCGGACTATCAAGGAACACTGAAGCTTTCTTT	CASGLSRNTEAFF
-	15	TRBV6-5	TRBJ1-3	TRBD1	TGTGCCAGCAGTTACACCGGGACAGCTGGAAACACCATATATTTT	CASSYTGTAGNTIYF
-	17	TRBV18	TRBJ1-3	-	TGTGCCAGCTCACCACCGGGCCGAACCTTCTCTGGAAACACCATATATTTT	CASSPPGRTFSGNTIYF
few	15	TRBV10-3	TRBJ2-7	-	TGTGCCATCAGTGAGCCCAGGTCAGGGCCATACGAGCAGTACTTC	CAISEPRSGPYEQYF
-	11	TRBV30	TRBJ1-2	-	TGTGCCTGGAGTGTTGGGCAGCGCTACACCTTC	CAWSVGQRYTF
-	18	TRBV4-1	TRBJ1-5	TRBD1	TGCGCCAGCAGCCCTGTGGGGGGTAGGGGGCGAAGCAATCAGCCCCAGCATTTT	CASSPVGGRGRSNQPQHF
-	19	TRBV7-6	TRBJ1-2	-	TGTGCCAGCAGCTTAACCCCCGGGACTACTAAAGGAGCTAACTATGGCTACACCTTC	CASSLTPGTTKGANYGYTF
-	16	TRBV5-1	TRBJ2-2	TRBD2	TGCGCCAGCAGCCCACATAGCGGGAAGCTCACCGGGGAGCTGTTTTTT	CASSPHSGKLTGELFF
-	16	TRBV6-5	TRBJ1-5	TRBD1	TGTGCCAGCAGTTACGAGGGGACAGGAGTGTATCAGCCCCAGCATTTT	CASSYEGTGVYQPQHF
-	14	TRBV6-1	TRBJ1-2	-	TGTGCCAGCAGTGAAAGTTGGACATCCGCTGGCTACACCTTC	CASSESWTSAGYTF